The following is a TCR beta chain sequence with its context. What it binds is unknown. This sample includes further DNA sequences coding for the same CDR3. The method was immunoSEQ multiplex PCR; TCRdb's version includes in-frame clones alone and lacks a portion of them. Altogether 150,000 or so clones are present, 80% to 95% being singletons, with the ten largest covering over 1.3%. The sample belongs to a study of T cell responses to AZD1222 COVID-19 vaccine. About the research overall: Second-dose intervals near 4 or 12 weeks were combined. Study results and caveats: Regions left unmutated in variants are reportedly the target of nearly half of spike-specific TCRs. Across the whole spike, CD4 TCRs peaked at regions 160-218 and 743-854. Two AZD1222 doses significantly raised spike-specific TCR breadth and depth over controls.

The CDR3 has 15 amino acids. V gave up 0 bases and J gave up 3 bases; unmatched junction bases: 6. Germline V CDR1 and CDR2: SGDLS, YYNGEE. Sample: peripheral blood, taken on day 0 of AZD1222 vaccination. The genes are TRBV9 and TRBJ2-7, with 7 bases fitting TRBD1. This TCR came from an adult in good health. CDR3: CASSVGAGGNYEQYF. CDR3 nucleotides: TGTGCCAGCAGCGTAGGGGCAGGGGGAAACTACGAGCAGTACTTC.